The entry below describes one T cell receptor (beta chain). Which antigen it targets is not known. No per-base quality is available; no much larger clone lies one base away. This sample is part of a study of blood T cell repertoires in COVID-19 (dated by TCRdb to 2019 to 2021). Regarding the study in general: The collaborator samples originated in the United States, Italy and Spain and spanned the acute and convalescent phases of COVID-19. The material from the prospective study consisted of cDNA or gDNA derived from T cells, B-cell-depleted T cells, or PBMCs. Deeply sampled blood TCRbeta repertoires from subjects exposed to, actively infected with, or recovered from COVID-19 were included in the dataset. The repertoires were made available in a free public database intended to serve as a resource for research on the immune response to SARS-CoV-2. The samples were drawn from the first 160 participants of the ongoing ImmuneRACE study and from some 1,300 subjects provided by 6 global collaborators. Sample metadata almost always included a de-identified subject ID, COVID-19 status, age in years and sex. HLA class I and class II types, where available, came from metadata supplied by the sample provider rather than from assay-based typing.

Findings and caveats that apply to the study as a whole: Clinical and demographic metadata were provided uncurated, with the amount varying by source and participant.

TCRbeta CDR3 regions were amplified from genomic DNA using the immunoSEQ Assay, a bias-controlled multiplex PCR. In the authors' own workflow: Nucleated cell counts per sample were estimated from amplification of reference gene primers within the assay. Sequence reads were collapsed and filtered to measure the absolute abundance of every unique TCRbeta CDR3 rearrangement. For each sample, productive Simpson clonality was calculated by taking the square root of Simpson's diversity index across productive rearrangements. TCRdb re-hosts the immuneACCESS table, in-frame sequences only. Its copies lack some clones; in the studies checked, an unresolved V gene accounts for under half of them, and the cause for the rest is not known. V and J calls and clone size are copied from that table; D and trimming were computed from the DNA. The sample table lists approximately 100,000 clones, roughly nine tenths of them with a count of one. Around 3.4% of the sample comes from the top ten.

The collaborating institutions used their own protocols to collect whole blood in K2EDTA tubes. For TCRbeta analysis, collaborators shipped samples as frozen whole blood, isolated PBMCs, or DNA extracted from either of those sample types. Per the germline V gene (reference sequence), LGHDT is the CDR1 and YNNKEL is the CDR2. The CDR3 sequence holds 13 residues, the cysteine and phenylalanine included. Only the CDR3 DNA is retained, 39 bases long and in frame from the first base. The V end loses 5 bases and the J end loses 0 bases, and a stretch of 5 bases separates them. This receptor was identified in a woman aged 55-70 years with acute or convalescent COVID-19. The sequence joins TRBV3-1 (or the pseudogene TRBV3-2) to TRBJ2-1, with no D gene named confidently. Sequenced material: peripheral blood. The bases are TGTGCCAGCAGCAAACTCTCCTACAATGAGCAGTTCTTC. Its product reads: CASSKLSYNEQFF.